The 2 T cell receptor beta chains below were found in one sample sequenced in a study of OX40 agonist ivuxolimab in advanced cancers. Measured with immunoSEQ multiplex PCR; TCRdb has only the in-frame clones, and not every one. Of about 58,000 clones listed, around nine tenths are singletons. The sample was CD4+ or CD8+ T cells sorted from blood, taken in a trial of the OX40 agonist ivuxolimab. These receptor sequences come from an adult with an advanced solid tumor such as melanoma, head and neck, liver or kidney cancer.

The V gene is TRBV7-9, the J gene TRBJ2-3; D ambiguous. CDR3 length: 15 amino acids. Germline lookup yields CDR1 SEHNR and CDR2 FQNEAQ (reference sequence). Trimming stripped 3 bases from V and 0 bases from J, with 10 bases between. This CDR3 reads CASSFYRASTDTQYF. The CDR3 nucleotides are TGTGCCAGCAGCTTCTACAGAGCTAGCACAGATACGCAGTATTTT. The variable domain in full, completed from reference TRBV7-9 and TRBJ2-3, reads DTGVSQNPRHKITKRGQNVTFRCDPISEHNRLYWYRQTLGQGPEFLTYFQNEAQLEKSRLLSDRFSAERPKGSFSTLEIQRTEQGDSAMYLCASSFYRASTDTQYFGPGTRLTVL.

DNA for the CDR3: TGTGCCAGCAGTGACGCTGCGGGCCCCACAGATACGCAGTATTTT. Residues: CASSDAAGPTDTQYF. The rearrangement links TRBV6-4 to TRBJ2-3; maybe TRBD2 (5 bases). The CDR3 is made up of 15 amino acids. V was cut by 2 bases and J by 2 bases, with 11 bases left in between. Germline-derived CDR1 and CDR2 are MRHNA and SNTAGT.